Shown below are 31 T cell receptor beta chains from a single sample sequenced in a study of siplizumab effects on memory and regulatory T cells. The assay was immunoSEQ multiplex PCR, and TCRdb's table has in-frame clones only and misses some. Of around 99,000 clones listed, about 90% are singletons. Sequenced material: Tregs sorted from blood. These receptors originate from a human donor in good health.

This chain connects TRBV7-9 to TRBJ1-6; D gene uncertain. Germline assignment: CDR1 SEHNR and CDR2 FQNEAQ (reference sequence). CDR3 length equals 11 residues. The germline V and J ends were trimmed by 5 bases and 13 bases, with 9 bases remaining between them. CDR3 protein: CASSPIFPLHF. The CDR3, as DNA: TGTGCCAGCAGCCCAATTTTCCCCCTCCACTTT.

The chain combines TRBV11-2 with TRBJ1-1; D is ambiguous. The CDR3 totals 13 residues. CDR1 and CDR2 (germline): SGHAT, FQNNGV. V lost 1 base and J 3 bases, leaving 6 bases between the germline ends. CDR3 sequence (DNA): TGTGCCAGCAGCTTAGTCCGAGACACTGAAGCTTTCTTT. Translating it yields CASSLVRDTEAFF.

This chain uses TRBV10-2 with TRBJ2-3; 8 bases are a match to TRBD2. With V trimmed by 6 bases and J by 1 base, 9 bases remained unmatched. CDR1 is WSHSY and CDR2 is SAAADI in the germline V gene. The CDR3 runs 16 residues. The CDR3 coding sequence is TGCGCCAGCAGCCCCGGGTTGACTAGCGGCACAGATACGCAGTATTTT. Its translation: CASSPGLTSGTDTQYF.

The chain's CDR3 is CASSRGARSNYGYTF. The CDR3 DNA sequence: TGTGCCAGCAGTAGAGGCGCCAGATCTAACTATGGCTACACCTTC. The J gene is TRBJ1-2, the V gene TRBV6-5; D gene uncertain. Germline V gene data show CDR1 as MNHEY and CDR2 as SVGAGI. CDR3 length equals 15 residues. Trimming shortened V by 5 bases and J by 0 bases, and 13 bases separated the two germline ends.

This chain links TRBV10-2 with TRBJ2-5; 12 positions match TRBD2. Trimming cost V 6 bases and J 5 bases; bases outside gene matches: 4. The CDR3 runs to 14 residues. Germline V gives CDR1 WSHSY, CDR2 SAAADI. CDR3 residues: CASRLAGGGETQYF. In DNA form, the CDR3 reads TGCGCCAGCAGGCTAGCGGGAGGGGGGGAGACCCAGTACTTC.

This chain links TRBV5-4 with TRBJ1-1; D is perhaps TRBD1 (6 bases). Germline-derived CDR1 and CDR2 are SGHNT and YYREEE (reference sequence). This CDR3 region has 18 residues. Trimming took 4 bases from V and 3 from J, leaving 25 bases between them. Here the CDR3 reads CASSPRQVLGVSYTEAFF. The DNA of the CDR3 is TGTGCCAGCAGCCCCCGACAGGTTTTAGGCGTATCGTACACTGAAGCTTTCTTT.

The CDR3 DNA sequence: TGTGCCACACAGCCAAACTCTGGAAACACCATATATTTT. Protein: CATQPNSGNTIYF. V gene TRBV10-3 combines with J gene TRBJ1-3, with unresolved D. This CDR3 comprises 13 residues. Trimming stripped 10 bases from V and 0 bases from J, with 10 bases between. Per the germline V gene, CDR1 is ENHRY and CDR2 is SYGVKD.

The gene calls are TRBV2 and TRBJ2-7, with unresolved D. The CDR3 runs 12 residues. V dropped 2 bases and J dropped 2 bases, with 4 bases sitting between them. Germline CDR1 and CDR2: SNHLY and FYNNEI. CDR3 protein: CASSEYPYEQYF. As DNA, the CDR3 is TGTGCCAGCAGTGAATACCCCTACGAGCAGTACTTC.

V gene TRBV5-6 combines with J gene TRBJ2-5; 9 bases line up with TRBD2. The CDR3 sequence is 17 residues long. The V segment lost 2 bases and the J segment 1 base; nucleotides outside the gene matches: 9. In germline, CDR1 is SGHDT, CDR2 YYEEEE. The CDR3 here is CASSLTRLAESQETQYF. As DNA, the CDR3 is TGTGCCAGCAGCTTAACTCGACTAGCGGAAAGCCAAGAGACCCAGTACTTC.

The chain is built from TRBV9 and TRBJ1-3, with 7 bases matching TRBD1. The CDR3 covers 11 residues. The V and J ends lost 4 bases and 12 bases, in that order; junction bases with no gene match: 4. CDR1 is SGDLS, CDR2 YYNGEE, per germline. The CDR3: CASSSRDSIYF. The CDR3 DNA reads TGTGCCAGCAGCTCCCGGGACAGCATATATTTT.

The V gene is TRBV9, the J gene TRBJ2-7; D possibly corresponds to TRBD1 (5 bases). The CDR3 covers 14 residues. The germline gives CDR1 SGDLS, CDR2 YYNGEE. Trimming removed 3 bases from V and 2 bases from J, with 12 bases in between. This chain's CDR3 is CASSANDSPYEQYF. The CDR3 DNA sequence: TGTGCCAGCAGCGCCAACGACAGTCCCTACGAGCAGTACTTC.

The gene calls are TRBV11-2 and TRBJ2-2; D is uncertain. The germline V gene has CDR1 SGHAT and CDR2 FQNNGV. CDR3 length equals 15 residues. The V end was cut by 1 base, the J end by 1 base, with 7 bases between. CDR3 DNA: TGTGCCAGCAGCTTAGCCGCGTTGAACACCGGGGAGCTGTTTTTT. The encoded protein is CASSLAALNTGELFF.

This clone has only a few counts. The CDR3 is CASSLMVGSPLHF. The CDR3, as DNA: TGTGCCAGCAGCTTAATGGTCGGGTCACCCCTCCACTTT. The chain carries TRBV7-9 and TRBJ1-6; D remains unclear. Trimming took off 2 bases at V and 10 bases at J, with 9 bases between the two ends. The CDR3 is made up of 13 amino acids. The germline V gene has CDR1 SEHNR and CDR2 FQNEAQ (reference sequence).

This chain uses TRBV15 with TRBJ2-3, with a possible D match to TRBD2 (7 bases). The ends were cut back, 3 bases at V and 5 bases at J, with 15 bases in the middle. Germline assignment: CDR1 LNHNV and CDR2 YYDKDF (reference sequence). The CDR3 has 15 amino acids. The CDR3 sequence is CATSRGGGYGDTQYF. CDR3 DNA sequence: TGTGCCACCAGCAGGGGAGGGGGGTACGGAGATACGCAGTATTTT.

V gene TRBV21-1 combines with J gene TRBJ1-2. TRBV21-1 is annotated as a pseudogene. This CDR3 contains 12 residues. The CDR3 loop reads CASRRKSYGYTF. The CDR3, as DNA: TGTGCCAGCAGACGGAAAAGCTATGGCTACACCTTC.

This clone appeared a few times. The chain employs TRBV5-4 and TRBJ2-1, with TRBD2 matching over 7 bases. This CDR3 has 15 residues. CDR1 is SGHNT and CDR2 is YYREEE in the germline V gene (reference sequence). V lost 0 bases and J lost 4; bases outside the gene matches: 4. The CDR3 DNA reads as TGTGCCAGCAGCTTGGTTCCTAGCGGTTACAATGAGCAGTTCTTC. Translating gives CASSLVPSGYNEQFF.

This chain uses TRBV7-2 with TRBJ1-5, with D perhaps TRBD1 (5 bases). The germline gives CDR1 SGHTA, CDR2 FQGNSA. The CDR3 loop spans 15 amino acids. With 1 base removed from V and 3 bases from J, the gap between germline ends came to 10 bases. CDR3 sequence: CASSLVRDLNQPQHF. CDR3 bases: TGTGCCAGCAGCTTAGTCAGGGACCTCAATCAGCCCCAGCATTTT.

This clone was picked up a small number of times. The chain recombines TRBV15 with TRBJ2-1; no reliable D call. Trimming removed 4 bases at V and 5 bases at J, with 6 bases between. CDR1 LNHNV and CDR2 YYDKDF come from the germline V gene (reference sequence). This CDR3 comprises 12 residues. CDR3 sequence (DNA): TGTGCCACCAGCACCCTCGACAATGAGCAGTTCTTC. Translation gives CATSTLDNEQFF.

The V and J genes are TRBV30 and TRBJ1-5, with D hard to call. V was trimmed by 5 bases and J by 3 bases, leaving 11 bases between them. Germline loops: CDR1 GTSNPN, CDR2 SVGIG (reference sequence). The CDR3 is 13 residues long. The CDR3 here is CAWDDGVNQPQHF. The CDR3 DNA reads TGTGCCTGGGATGATGGGGTCAATCAGCCCCAGCATTTT.

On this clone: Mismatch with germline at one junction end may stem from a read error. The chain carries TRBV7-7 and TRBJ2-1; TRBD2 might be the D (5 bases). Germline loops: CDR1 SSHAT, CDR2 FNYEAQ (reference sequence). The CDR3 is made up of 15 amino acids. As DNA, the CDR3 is TGTGCTAGCAGCTTAGGTCTAGCTCTAAACAATGAGCAGTTCTTC. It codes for CASSLGLALNNEQFF. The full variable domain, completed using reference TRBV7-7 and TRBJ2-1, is GAGVSQSPRYKVTKRGQDVTLRCDPISSHATLYWYQQALGQGPEFLTYFNYEAQPDKSGLPSDRFSAERPEGSISTLTIQRTEQRDSAMYRCASSLGLALNNEQFFGPGTRLTVL.

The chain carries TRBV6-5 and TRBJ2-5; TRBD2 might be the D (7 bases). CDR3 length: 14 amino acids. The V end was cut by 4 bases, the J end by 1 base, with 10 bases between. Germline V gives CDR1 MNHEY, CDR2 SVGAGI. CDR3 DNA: TGTGCCAGCAGTTGGGGGGGCTTCCAAGAGACCCAGTACTTC. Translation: CASSWGGFQETQYF.

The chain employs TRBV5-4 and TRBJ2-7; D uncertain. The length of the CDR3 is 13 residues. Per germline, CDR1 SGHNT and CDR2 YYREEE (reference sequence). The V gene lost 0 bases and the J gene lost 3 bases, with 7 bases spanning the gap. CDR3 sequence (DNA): TGTGCCAGCAGCTTGGGACATAGCTACGAGCAGTACTTC. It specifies CASSLGHSYEQYF.

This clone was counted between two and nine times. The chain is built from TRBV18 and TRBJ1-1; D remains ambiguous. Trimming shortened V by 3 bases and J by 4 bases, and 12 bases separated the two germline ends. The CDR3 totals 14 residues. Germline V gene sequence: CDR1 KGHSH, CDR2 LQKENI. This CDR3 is CASSPLGGPTEAFF. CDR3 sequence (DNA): TGTGCCAGCTCACCTCTGGGTGGGCCCACTGAAGCTTTCTTT.

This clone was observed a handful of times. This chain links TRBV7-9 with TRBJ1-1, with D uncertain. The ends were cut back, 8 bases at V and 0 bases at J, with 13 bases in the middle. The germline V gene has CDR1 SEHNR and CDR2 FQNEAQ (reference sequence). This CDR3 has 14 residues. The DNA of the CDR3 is TGTGCCAGCGATCGCCGGAATTTGAACACTGAAGCTTTCTTT. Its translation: CASDRRNLNTEAFF.

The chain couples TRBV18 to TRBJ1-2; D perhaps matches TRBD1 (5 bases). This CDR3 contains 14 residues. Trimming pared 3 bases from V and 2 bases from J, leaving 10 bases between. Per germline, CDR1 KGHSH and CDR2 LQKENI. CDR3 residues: CASSPGGRNYGYTF. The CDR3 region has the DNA TGTGCCAGCTCACCGGGGGGGAGAAACTATGGCTACACCTTC.

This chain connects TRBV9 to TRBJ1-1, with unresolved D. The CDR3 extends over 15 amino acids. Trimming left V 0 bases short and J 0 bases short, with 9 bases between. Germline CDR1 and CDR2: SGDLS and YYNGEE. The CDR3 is CASSVDPGLNTEAFF. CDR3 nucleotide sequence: TGTGCCAGCAGCGTAGATCCAGGCCTGAACACTGAAGCTTTCTTT.

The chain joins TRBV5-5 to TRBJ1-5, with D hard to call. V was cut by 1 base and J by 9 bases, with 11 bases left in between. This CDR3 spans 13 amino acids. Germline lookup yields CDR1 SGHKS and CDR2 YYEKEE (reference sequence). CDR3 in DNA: TGTGCCAGCAGCTTGACTCACTGGGGGCCCCAGCATTTT. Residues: CASSLTHWGPQHF.

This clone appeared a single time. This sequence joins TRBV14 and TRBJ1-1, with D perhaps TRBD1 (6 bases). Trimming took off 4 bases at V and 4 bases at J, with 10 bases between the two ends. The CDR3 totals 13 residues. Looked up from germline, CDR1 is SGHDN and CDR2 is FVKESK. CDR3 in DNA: TGTGCCAGCAGCCTCCAAGGGGGCACTGAAGCTTTCTTT. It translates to CASSLQGGTEAFF.

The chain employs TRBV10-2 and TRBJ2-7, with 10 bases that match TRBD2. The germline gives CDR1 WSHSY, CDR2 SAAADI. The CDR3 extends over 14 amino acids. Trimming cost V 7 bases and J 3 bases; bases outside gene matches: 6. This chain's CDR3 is CASNSGTSVYEQYF. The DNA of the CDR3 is TGCGCCAGCAACTCCGGGACTAGCGTCTACGAGCAGTACTTC.

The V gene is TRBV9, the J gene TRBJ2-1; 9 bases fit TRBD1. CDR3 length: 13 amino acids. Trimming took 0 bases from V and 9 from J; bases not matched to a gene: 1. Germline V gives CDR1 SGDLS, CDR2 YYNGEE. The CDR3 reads CASSVGDRVEQFF. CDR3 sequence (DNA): TGTGCCAGCAGCGTAGGGGACAGGGTTGAGCAGTTCTTC.

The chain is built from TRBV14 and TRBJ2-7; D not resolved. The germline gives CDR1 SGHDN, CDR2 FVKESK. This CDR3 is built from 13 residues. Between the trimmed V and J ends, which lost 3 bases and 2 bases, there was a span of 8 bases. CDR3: CASSHQVTYEQYF. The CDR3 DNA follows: TGTGCCAGCAGCCACCAGGTAACCTACGAGCAGTACTTC.